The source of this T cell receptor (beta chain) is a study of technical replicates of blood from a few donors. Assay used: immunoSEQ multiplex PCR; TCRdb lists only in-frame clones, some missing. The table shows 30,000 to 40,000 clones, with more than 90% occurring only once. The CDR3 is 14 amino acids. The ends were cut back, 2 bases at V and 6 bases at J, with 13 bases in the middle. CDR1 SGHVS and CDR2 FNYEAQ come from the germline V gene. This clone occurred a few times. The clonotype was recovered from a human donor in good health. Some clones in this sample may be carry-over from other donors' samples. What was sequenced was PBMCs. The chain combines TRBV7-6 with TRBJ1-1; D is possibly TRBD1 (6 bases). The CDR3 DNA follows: TGTGCCAGCAGCTTATCGGGGGGGACATCTGAAGCTTTCTTT. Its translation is CASSLSGGTSEAFF.